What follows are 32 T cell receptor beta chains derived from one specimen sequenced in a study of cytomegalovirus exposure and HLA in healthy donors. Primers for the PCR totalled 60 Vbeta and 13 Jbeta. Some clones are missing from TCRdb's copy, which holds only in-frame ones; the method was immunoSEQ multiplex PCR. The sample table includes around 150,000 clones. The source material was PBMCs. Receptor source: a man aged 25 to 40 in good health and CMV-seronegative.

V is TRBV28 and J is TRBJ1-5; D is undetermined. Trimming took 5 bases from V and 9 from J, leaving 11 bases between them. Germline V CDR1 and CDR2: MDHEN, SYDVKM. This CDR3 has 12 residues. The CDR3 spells CASSVPSGPQHF. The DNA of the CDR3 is TGTGCCAGCAGTGTCCCTTCGGGGCCCCAGCATTTT.

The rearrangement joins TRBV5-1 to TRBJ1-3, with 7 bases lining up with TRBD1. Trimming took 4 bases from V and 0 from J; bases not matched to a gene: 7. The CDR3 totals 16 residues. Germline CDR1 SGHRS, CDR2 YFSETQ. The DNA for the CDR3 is TGCGCCAGCAGCATGGACAGGATTAGCTCTGGAAACACCATATATTTT. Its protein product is CASSMDRISSGNTIYF.

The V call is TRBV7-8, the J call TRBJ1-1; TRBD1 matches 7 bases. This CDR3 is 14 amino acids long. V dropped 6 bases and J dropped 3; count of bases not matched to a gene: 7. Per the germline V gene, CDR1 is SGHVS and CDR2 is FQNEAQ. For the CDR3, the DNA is TGTGCCAGCAGTCTTCAACAGGGGTACACTGAAGCTTTCTTT. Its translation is CASSLQQGYTEAFF. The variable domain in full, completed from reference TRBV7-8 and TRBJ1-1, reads GAGVSQSPRYKVAKRGQDVALRCDPISGHVSLFWYQQALGQGPEFLTYFQNEAQLDKSGLPSDRFFAERPEGSVSTLKIQRTQQEDSAVYLCASSLQQGYTEAFFGQGTRLTVV.

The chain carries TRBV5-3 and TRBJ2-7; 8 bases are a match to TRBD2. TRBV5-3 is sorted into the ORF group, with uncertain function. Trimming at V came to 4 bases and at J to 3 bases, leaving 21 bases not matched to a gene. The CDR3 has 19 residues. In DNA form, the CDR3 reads TGTGCCAGAAGCCCTAAACGGGAGGGCCAAGTCTATACTATCTACGAGCAGTACTTC. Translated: CARSPKREGQVYTIYEQYF.

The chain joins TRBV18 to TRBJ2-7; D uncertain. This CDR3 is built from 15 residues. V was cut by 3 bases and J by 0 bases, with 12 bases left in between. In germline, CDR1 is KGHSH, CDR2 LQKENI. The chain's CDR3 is CASSPPGPSSYEQYF. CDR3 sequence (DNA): TGTGCCAGCTCACCCCCAGGCCCGAGCTCCTACGAGCAGTACTTC.

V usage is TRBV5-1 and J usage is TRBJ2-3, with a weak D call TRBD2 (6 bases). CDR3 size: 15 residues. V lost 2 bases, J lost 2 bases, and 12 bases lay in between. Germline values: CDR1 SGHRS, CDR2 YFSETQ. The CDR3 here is CASSLRSGYTDTQYF. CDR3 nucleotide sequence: TGCGCCAGCAGCTTAAGAAGCGGGTACACAGATACGCAGTATTTT.

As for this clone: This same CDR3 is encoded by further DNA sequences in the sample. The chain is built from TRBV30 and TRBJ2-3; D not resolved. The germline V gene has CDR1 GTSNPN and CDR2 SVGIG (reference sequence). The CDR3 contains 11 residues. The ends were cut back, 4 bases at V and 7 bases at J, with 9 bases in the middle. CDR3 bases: TGTGCCTGGAAAAGCGTATATACGCAGTATTTT. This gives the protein CAWKSVYTQYF.

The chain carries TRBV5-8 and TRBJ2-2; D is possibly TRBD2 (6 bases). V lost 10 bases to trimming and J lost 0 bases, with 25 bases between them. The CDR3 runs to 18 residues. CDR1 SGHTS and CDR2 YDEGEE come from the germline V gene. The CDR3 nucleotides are TGTGCCCGCCCTCCTCCGGGACTTGCTTCCGCGAACACCGGGGAGCTGTTTTTT. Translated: CARPPPGLASANTGELFF. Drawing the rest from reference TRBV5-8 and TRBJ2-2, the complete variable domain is EAGVTQSPTHLIKTRGQQATLRCSPISGHTSVYWYQQALGLGLQFLLWYDEGEERNRGNFPPRFSGRQFPNYSSELNVNALELEDSALYLCARPPPGLASANTGELFFGEGSRLTVL.

For the CDR3, the DNA is TGTGCCTGGAGTGCTTCAGGGACTATCTCCTACGAGCAGTACTTC. This encodes CAWSASGTISYEQYF. J is TRBJ2-5 and V is TRBV30; 7 nucleotides line up with TRBD2. The J call may be in error: the DNA end matches TRBJ2-7 better. There are 15 residues in the CDR3. CDR1 and CDR2 (germline): GTSNPN, SVGIG (reference sequence).

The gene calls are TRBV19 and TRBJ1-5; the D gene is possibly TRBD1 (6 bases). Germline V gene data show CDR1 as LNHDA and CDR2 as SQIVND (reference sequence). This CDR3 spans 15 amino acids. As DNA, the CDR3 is TGTGCTACGGGGGGGGGCTGGTATGGCAATCAGCCCCAGCATTTT. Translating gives CATGGGWYGNQPQHF. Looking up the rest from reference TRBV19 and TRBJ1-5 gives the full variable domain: DGGITQSPKYLFRKEGQNVTLSCEQNLNHDAMYWYRQDPGQGLRLIYYSQIVNDFQKGDIAEGYSVSREKKESFPLTVTSAQKNPTAFYLCATGGGWYGNQPQHFGDGTRLSIL.

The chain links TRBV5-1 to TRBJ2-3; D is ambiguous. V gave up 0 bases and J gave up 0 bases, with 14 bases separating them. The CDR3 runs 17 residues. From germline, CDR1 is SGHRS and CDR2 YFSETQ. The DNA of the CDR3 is TGCGCCAGCAGCTTGGGGCTCACAGACGTTAGCACAGATACGCAGTATTTT. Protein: CASSLGLTDVSTDTQYF.

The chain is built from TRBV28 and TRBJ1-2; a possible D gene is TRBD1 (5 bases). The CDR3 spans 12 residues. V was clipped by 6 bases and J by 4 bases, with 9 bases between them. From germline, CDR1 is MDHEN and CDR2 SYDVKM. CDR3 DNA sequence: TGTGCCAGCAGGACAGTATCCTATGGCTACACCTTC. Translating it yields CASRTVSYGYTF.

CDR3 nucleotides: TGTGCCAGCAGTGAATGGGGGACTAGCGGGAAGCCAGATACGCAGTATTTT. Protein: CASSEWGTSGKPDTQYF. The chain couples TRBV25-1 to TRBJ2-3, with 13 positions matching TRBD2. Germline V CDR1 and CDR2: MGHDK, SYGVNS. The junction had 5 bases not matched to a gene; V was cut back by 1 base and J by 4 bases. The CDR3 is 17 amino acids.

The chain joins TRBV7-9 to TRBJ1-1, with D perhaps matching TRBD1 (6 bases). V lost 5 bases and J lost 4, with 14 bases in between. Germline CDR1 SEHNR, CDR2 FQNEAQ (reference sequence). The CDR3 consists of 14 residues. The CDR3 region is CASSLQGMGTEAFF. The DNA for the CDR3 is TGTGCCAGCAGCCTACAGGGTATGGGCACTGAAGCTTTCTTT. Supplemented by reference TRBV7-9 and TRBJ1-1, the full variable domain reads DTGVSQNPRHKITKRGQNVTFRCDPISEHNRLYWYRQTLGQGPEFLTYFQNEAQLEKSRLLSDRFSAERPKGSFSTLEIQRTEQGDSAMYLCASSLQGMGTEAFFGQGTRLTVV.

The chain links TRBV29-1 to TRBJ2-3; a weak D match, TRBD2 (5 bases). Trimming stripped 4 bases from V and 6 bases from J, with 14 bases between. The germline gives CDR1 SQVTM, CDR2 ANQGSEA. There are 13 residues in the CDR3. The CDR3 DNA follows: TGCAGCGTTGGAACTAGTAAAAGGGATACGCAGTATTTT. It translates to CSVGTSKRDTQYF.

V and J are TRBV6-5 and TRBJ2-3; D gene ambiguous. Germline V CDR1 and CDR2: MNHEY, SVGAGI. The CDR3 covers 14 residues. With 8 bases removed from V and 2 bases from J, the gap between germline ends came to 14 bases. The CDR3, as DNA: TGTGCCAGCGGGTCCCAGGATCCCACAGATACGCAGTATTTT. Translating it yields CASGSQDPTDTQYF.

The CDR3 DNA sequence: TGTGCCAGCAGTTACCCACAGGGGCGTGAGCAGTACTTC. Protein: CASSYPQGREQYF. The V call is TRBV6-6, the J call TRBJ2-7; 7 bases are a match to TRBD1. V dropped 2 bases and J dropped 7; count of bases not matched to a gene: 5. Germline lookup yields CDR1 MNHNY and CDR2 SVGAGI (reference sequence). The CDR3 consists of 13 residues.

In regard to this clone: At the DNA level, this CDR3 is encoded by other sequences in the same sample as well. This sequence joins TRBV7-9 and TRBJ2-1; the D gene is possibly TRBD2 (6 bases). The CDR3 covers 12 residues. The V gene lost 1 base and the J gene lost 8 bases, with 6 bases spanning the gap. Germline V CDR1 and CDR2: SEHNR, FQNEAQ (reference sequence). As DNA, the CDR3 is TGTGCCAGCAGCTTAGGCGGGGATGAGCAGTTCTTC. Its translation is CASSLGGDEQFF.

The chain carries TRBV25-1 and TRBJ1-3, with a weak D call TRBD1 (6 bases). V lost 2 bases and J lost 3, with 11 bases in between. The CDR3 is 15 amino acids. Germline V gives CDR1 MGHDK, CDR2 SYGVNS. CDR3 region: CASSEPGQRGNTIYF. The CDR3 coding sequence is TGTGCCAGCAGTGAACCGGGACAACGTGGAAACACCATATATTTT.

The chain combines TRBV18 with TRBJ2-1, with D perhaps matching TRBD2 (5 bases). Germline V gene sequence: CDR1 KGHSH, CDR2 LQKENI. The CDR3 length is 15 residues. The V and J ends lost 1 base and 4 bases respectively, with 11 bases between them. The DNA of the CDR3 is TGTGCCAGCTCACCACGCATGGACTCTTACAATGAGCAGTTCTTC. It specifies CASSPRMDSYNEQFF.

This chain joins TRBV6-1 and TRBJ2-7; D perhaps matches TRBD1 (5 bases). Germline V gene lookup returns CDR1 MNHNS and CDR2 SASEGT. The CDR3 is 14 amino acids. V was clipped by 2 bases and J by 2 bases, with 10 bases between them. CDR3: CASSERGRAYEQYF. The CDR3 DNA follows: TGTGCCAGCAGTGAAAGGGGCAGGGCCTACGAGCAGTACTTC.

The CDR3 is CAWSRVGQPQHF. CDR3 bases: TGTGCCTGGAGCAGGGTGGGTCAGCCCCAGCATTTT. V and J are TRBV30 and TRBJ1-5; the D gene is possibly TRBD1 (5 bases). This CDR3 comprises 12 residues. Looked up from germline, CDR1 is GTSNPN and CDR2 is SVGIG (reference sequence). V shed 3 bases and J shed 6 bases, with 9 bases lying between them.

The CDR3 sequence is CASSLIRDSASTDTQYF. CDR3 in DNA: TGTGCCAGCAGTTTAATCCGGGACAGCGCTAGCACAGATACGCAGTATTTT. V and J are TRBV27 and TRBJ2-3; 7 nucleotides match TRBD1. V dropped 2 bases and J dropped 0; count of bases not matched to a gene: 8. The germline V gene has CDR1 MNHEY and CDR2 SMNVEV (reference sequence). The CDR3 has 17 residues.

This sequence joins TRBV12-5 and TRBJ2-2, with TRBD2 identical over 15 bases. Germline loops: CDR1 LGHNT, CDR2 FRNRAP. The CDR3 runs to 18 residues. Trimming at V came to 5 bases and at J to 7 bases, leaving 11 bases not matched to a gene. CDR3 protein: CASGPPGLAGGPVGELFF. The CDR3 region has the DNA TGTGCTAGTGGTCCCCCCGGACTAGCGGGAGGGCCTGTCGGGGAGCTGTTTTTT.

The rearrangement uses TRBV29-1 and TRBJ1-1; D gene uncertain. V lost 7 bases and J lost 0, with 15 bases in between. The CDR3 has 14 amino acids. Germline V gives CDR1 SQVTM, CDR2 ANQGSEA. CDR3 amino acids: CSAAGTLVNTEAFF. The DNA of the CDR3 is TGCAGCGCCGCCGGTACCTTGGTGAACACTGAAGCTTTCTTT.

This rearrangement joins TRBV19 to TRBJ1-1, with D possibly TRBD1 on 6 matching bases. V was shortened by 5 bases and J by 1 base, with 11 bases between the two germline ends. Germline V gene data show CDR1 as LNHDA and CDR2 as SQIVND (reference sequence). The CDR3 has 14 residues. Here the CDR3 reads CASSARDTNTEAFF. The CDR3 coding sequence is TGTGCCAGTAGTGCCCGGGACACGAACACTGAAGCTTTCTTT.

CDR3 nucleotide sequence: TGTGCCGGAATTAACGGGGTCACTGAAGCTTTCTTT. This gives the protein CAGINGVTEAFF. The rearrangement joins TRBV30 to TRBJ1-1, with no clear D. The CDR3 loop spans 12 amino acids. CDR1 is GTSNPN and CDR2 is SVGIG in the germline V gene (reference sequence). V lost 8 bases, J lost 4 bases, and 14 bases lay in between.

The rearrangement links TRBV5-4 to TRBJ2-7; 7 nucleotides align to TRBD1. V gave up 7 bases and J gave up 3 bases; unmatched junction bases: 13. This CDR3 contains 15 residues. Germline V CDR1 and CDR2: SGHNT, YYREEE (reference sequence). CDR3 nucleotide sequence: TGTGCCAGCGGAGGACCGGGACAGCGACGCTACGAGCAGTACTTC. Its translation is CASGGPGQRRYEQYF.

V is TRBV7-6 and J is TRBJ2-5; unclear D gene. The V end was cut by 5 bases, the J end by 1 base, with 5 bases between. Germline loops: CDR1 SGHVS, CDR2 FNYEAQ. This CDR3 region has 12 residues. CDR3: CASSVIQETQYF. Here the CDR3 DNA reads TGTGCCAGCAGCGTAATCCAAGAGACCCAGTACTTC. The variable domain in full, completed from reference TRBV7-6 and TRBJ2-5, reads GAGVSQSPRYKVTKRGQDVALRCDPISGHVSLYWYRQALGQGPEFLTYFNYEAQQDKSGLPNDRFSAERPEGSISTLTIQRTEQRDSAMYRCASSVIQETQYFGPGTRLLVL.

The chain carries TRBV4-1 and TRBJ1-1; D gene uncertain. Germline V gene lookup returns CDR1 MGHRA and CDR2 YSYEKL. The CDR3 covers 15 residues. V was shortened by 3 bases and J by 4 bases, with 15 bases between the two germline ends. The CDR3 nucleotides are TGCGCCAGCAGCCACCCCCTGCGGGGTATCACTGAAGCTTTCTTT. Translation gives CASSHPLRGITEAFF.

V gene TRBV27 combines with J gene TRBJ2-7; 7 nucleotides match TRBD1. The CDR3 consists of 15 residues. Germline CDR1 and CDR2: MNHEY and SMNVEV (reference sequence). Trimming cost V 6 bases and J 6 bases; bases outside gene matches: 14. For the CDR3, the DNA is TGTGCCAGCAGCGCCTTTTCGACAGGGAACCCCGAGCAGTACTTC. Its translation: CASSAFSTGNPEQYF.

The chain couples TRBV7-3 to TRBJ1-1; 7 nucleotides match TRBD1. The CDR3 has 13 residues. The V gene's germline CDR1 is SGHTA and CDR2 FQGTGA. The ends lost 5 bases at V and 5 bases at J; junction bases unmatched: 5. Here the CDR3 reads CASSALQGTEAFF. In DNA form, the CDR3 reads TGTGCCAGCAGCGCTTTACAGGGGACTGAAGCTTTCTTT.